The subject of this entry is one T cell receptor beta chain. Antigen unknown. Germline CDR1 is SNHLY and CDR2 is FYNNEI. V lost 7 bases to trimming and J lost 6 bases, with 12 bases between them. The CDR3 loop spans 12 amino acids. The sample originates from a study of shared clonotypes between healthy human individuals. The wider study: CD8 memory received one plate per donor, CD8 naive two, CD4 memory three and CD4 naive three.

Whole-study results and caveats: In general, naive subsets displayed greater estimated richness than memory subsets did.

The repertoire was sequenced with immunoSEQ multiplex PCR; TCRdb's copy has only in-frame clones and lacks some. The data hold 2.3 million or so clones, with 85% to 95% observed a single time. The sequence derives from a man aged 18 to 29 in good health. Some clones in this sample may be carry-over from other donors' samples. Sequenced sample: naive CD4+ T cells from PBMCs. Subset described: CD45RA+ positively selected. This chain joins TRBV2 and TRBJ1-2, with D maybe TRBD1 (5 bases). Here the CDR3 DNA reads TGTGCCAGCAATCTGGGGGTCAATGGCTACACCTTC. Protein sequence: CASNLGVNGYTF.